The rows below give T cell receptor beta chains drawn from one sample of a study of T cells in Graves' hyperthyroidism and ophthalmopathy. TCRdb redid the calling of the multiplex PCR reads with MiXCR, one entry per CDR3 protein. The sample has more than 550,000 distinct CDR3 sequences, 40% to 55% seen once. Sequencing was carried out using peripheral blood or thyroid tissue (not recorded which). These receptors came from an adult man with Graves' disease, either hyperthyroidism or ophthalmopathy (not recorded which). The CDR3 runs from the conserved cysteine through the conserved F or W. Fields, in order: V gene, J gene, CDR3 length, D gene, clone size, CDR3 protein, CDR3 DNA. The D gene is left open where the match is weak. A clone size is listed for some rows: how often the clone was seen (once, few, many), or a class if it is expanded.

v_gene: TRBV12-3/TRBV12-4; j_gene: TRBJ1-5; len: 12; d_gene: NA; abundance: few; CDR3aa: CASGGPGQPQHF; CDR3nt: TGTGCCAGCGGGGGGCCTGGTCAGCCCCAGCATTTT
v_gene: TRBV10-3; j_gene: TRBJ1-1; len: 14; d_gene: NA; abundance: many; CDR3aa: CAISDRAENTEAFF; CDR3nt: TGTGCCATCAGTGATAGGGCAGAGAACACTGAAGCTTTCTTT
v_gene: TRBV19; j_gene: TRBJ1-2; len: 13; d_gene: NA; abundance: NA; CDR3aa: CASSVPLTYGYTF; CDR3nt: TGTGCCAGTAGTGTCCCACTGACCTATGGCTACACCTTC
v_gene: TRBV20-1; j_gene: TRBJ1-5; len: 13; d_gene: TRBD1; abundance: NA; CDR3aa: CSACDRGGETQHF; CDR3nt: TGCAGTGCTTGCGACAGGGGCGGAGAGACCCAGCATTTT
v_gene: TRBV6-6; j_gene: TRBJ1-5; len: 14; d_gene: NA; abundance: many; CDR3aa: CASSSMDGNQPQHF; CDR3nt: TGTGCCAGCAGTTCCATGGACGGGAATCAGCCCCAGCATTTT
v_gene: TRBV5-4; j_gene: TRBJ1-2; len: 15; d_gene: TRBD1; abundance: NA; CDR3aa: CASSEPGQGTGGHTF; CDR3nt: TGTGCCAGCAGCGAACCGGGACAGGGTACTGGTGGCCACACCTTC
v_gene: TRBV29-1; j_gene: TRBJ1-4; len: 14; d_gene: NA; abundance: NA; CDR3aa: CSVSIMRTNEKLFF; CDR3nt: TGCAGCGTTTCGATTATGAGAACTAATGAAAAACTGTTTTTT
v_gene: TRBV14; j_gene: TRBJ1-1; len: 16; d_gene: NA; abundance: NA; CDR3aa: CASSQDPRTDNTEAFF; CDR3nt: TGTGCCAGCAGCCAGGACCCAAGGACGGATAACACTGAAGCTTTCTTT
v_gene: TRBV5-6; j_gene: TRBJ1-2; len: 15; d_gene: TRBD1; abundance: NA; CDR3aa: CASSPRDRLNYGYTF; CDR3nt: TGTGCCAGCAGCCCTCGGGACAGACTAAACTATGGCTACACCTTC
v_gene: TRBV29-1; j_gene: TRBJ1-2; len: 11; d_gene: TRBD1; abundance: many; CDR3aa: CSVRQGAGYTF; CDR3nt: TGCAGCGTGAGACAGGGGGCTGGCTACACCTTC
v_gene: TRBV7-2; j_gene: TRBJ1-2; len: 14; d_gene: NA; abundance: NA; CDR3aa: CASSPPGVNYGYTF; CDR3nt: TGTGCCAGCAGCCCACCAGGGGTAAACTATGGCTACACCTTC
v_gene: TRBV29-1; j_gene: TRBJ1-5; len: 13; d_gene: TRBD1; abundance: NA; CDR3aa: CSKGQGGNQPQHF; CDR3nt: TGCAGCAAGGGACAGGGTGGTAATCAGCCCCAGCATTTT
v_gene: TRBV7-3; j_gene: TRBJ1-4; len: 15; d_gene: NA; abundance: NA; CDR3aa: CASSRTATTNEKLVF; CDR3nt: TGTGCCAGCAGTCGGACAGCAACAACTAATGAAAAACTGGTTTTT
v_gene: TRBV4-1; j_gene: TRBJ2-7; len: 13; d_gene: NA; abundance: few; CDR3aa: CASSQAGKYEQYF; CDR3nt: TGCGCCAGCAGCCAAGCCGGGAAGTACGAGCAGTACTTC
v_gene: TRBV20-1; j_gene: TRBJ1-4; len: 11; d_gene: NA; abundance: many; CDR3aa: CSASSNEKLFF; CDR3nt: TGCAGTGCTAGTTCGAATGAAAAACTGTTTTTT